This T cell receptor (beta chain) comes out of a study of blood T cell repertoires in COVID-19. Trimming stripped 8 bases from V and 7 bases from J, with 17 bases between. This CDR3 has 13 amino acids. Per germline, CDR1 MNHEY and CDR2 SVGAGI. The data were produced by immunoSEQ multiplex PCR, yet TCRdb's version contains in-frame clones alone and is incomplete. The repertoire includes roughly 260,000 clones, approximately 89% of them detected once, and around 9.1% sits in the top ten. This clonotype was sampled from a man aged 35-49 years who had recovered from COVID-19. The chain combines TRBV6-5 with TRBJ1-2; D uncertain. The sequencing sample was made of peripheral blood. CDR3: CASRGSPSPGYTF. DNA of the CDR3: TGTGCCAGCCGGGGTAGCCCGTCCCCTGGCTACACCTTC.